This T cell receptor (beta chain) was profiled in a study of Tregs in tolerant kidney transplant recipients (dated by TCRdb to about 2019). The study in broad terms: The study applied TCRbeta sequencing to find donor-specific regulatory T cells before combined kidney and bone marrow transplantation and then followed those same cells after transplant. In a few healthy controls, several methods of expanding Tregs specific for an allogeneic donor were compared by TCRbeta repertoire sequencing. Here is what the overall study found, with its caveats: Biological reproducibility was not directly assessed, although technical replication error appeared to be minimal. The study was constrained by small patient numbers, and validation of the findings is required in larger populations and under other immunosuppression protocols. Expanding Tregs with activated donor B cells appeared to identify the most biologically relevant and donor-specific TCRbeta repertoire.

Unstimulated Tregs (CD4+CD25+CD127-), CD4+ non-Tregs (CD4+CD25-), CD4 and CD8 cells were FACS-sorted from thawed PBMCs. Blood from healthy controls was obtained either as purchased buffy coats or from healthy volunteers. Healthy control blood was processed by Ficoll density gradient to PBMCs and cryopreserved; patient PBMCs were collected before and after transplant. Measured from the cysteine to the phenylalanine, the CDR3 is 13 residues long. Only the CDR3 part of the read is kept: 39 bases, read in frame from the first base. At the junction V is shortened by 0 bases and J by 3 bases, with 6 bases in between. CDR1 and CDR2 are read off the germline V gene as SGHRS and YFSETQ. For TCRbeta CDR3 sequencing, genomic DNA was extracted from sorted cells using the QIAGEN DNeasy Blood and Tissue Kit. High-throughput TCRbeta CDR3 sequencing, including PCR amplification with bias correction and internal controls, was performed commercially through immunoSEQ. The study's processing was this. Unique productive TCRbeta sequences were defined by CDR3 nucleotide sequence where primers matched, and otherwise by CDR3 amino acid sequence together with Vbeta and Jbeta genes. Sorting error was corrected by removing sequences shared between sorted populations at a frequency ratio of 2:1 or less, and the remaining shared sequences were assigned to the higher population. Donor-reactive sequences were defined as at least 5-fold expanded in CFSE-low cells versus unstimulated cells, with frequency of at least 0.01% in CFSE-low cells. Jensen-Shannon divergence, calculated on the top 100 TCRbeta sequences ranked by frequency, was used to quantify repertoire divergence. For any sample with multiple sequencing runs, sorting error was corrected in each run separately before the runs were pooled. Here the immuneACCESS table is served through TCRdb, limited to in-frame sequences with V and J called. Missing clones are a known gap in these copies; in checked studies unresolved V genes cover under half, and the rest lacks a known reason. V and J calls plus clone size are reproduced from that table; the DNA served to infer D and trimming. Counted in this sample were around 230,000 clones; about four fifths of them appeared once. The ten most abundant clones make up approximately 0.69% of the sample.

This clone was recorded a few times. What this receptor recognizes is not known. No quality values exist for individual bases; no much larger clone is one base distant. This CDR3 is also generated by other DNA sequences in the sample. This receptor chain uses TRBV5-1 and TRBJ1-1, with no confidently assigned D gene. The receptor was isolated from a human donor in good health. Specimen: CD4+ T cells from blood. The bases read TGCGCCAGCAGCTTGGCCGGGGACACTGAAGCTTTCTTT. Its protein is CASSLAGDTEAFF.